The 13 T cell receptor beta chains in this list originate from one sample, sequenced in a study of OX40 agonist ivuxolimab in advanced cancers. The protocol was immunoSEQ multiplex PCR, while the TCRdb copy is restricted to in-frame clones and leaves out a portion. Here the sample spans tens of thousands of clones, roughly nine tenths being singletons. This sample comprised CD4+ or CD8+ T cells sorted from blood, obtained in a trial of the OX40 agonist ivuxolimab. The receptors were sampled from an adult with an advanced solid tumor such as melanoma, head and neck, liver or kidney cancer.

The chain is built from TRBV4-3 and TRBJ2-7; unclear D gene. CDR1 is LGHNA, CDR2 YSLEER, per germline. Trimming shortened V by 3 bases and J by 3 bases, and 12 bases separated the two germline ends. This CDR3 has 14 residues. This CDR3 is CASSQGPGLYEQYF. Here the CDR3 DNA reads TGCGCCAGCAGCCAGGGCCCGGGTCTCTACGAGCAGTACTTC.

The chain recombines TRBV7-6 with TRBJ2-5; 9 bases are shared with TRBD2. J gave up 5 bases and V 3 bases, and 7 bases lay outside the gene matches. The germline CDR1 and CDR2 sequences are SGHVS and FNYEAQ. The CDR3 runs 15 residues. CDR3 sequence: CASSFGGREGETQYF. The CDR3 DNA sequence: TGTGCCAGCAGCTTTGGCGGGAGGGAAGGGGAGACCCAGTACTTC.

The chain couples TRBV5-6 to TRBJ2-7; D possibly corresponds to TRBD1 (6 bases). V dropped 0 bases and J dropped 3 bases, with 10 bases sitting between them. The germline V gene has CDR1 SGHDT and CDR2 YYEEEE. The CDR3 runs 14 residues. The CDR3 is CASSLGQGFYEQYF. In DNA form, the CDR3 reads TGTGCCAGCAGCTTGGGGCAGGGGTTCTACGAGCAGTACTTC.

The rearrangement joins TRBV5-1 to TRBJ2-2; unclear D gene. Germline V gene lookup returns CDR1 SGHRS and CDR2 YFSETQ. The CDR3 is made up of 12 amino acids. The V end lost 0 bases, the J end lost 7 bases, and 4 bases lay between the germline ends. The CDR3 DNA follows: TGCGCCAGCAGCTTGGTGGACGGGGAGCTGTTTTTT. It translates to CASSLVDGELFF.

The chain has TRBV19 and TRBJ2-3; D possibly matches TRBD1 or TRBD2 (5 bases each). Germline lookup yields CDR1 LNHDA and CDR2 SQIVND (reference sequence). The V end lost 7 bases, the J end lost 2 bases, and 10 bases lay between the germline ends. The CDR3 loop spans 13 amino acids. The CDR3 reads CASTGTVTDTQYF. CDR3 coding DNA: TGTGCCAGTACCGGGACGGTCACAGATACGCAGTATTTT. Full variable domain (rest looked up from reference TRBV19 and TRBJ2-3): DGGITQSPKYLFRKEGQNVTLSCEQNLNHDAMYWYRQDPGQGLRLIYYSQIVNDFQKGDIAEGYSVSREKKESFPLTVTSAQKNPTAFYLCASTGTVTDTQYFGPGTRLTVL.

The rearrangement uses TRBV5-4 and TRBJ2-1, with TRBD1 as a possible D gene (6 bases). V lost 1 base and J lost 5, with 16 bases in between. Germline assignment: CDR1 SGHNT and CDR2 YYREEE (reference sequence). The CDR3 loop spans 16 amino acids. The DNA for the CDR3 is TGTGCCAGCAGCTTGTTTGAGGGCAGGGGTAACAATGAGCAGTTCTTC. This gives the protein CASSLFEGRGNNEQFF.

The rearrangement uses TRBV11-2 and TRBJ2-7, with 9 bases lining up with TRBD1. Unmatched junction bases numbered 9, after V lost 4 bases and J lost 5 bases. Germline V gene lookup returns CDR1 SGHAT and CDR2 FQNNGV. The CDR3 spans 15 residues. Here the CDR3 DNA reads TGTGCCAGCAGCTCTACCGGGACAGGGAAGGACGAGCAGTACTTC. Amino acid sequence: CASSSTGTGKDEQYF. Combining the CDR3 with reference TRBV11-2 and TRBJ2-7 gives the whole variable domain EAGVAQSPRYKIIEKRQSVAFWCNPISGHATLYWYQQILGQGPKLLIQFQNNGVVDDSQLPKDRFSAERLKGVDSTLKIQPAKLEDSAVYLCASSSTGTGKDEQYFGPGTRLTVT.

This chain links TRBV7-2 with TRBJ2-7; 8 positions agree with TRBD1. This CDR3 has 13 residues. Germline loops: CDR1 SGHTA, CDR2 FQGNSA. V shed 5 bases and J 6 bases; nucleotides not matched to a gene: 6. The CDR3 region has the DNA TGTGCCAGCAGCACCTCCACAGGGGGCGAGCAGTACTTC. This codes for CASSTSTGGEQYF.

The chain is built from TRBV10-1 and TRBJ2-7, with 8 bases that match TRBD1. With V trimmed by 2 bases and J by 3 bases, 6 bases remained unmatched. This CDR3 spans 15 amino acids. CDR1 is WNHNN, CDR2 SYGVQD, per germline (reference sequence). The CDR3 DNA reads as TGCGCCAGCAGTGAGCTCGGACAGGGTCACTACGAGCAGTACTTC. As protein: CASSELGQGHYEQYF.

The chain couples TRBV6-1 to TRBJ2-7; TRBD1 matches at 11 bases. V lost 5 bases, J lost 3 bases, and 6 bases stayed unmatched. The CDR3 consists of 15 residues. Per germline, CDR1 MNHNS and CDR2 SASEGT. This chain's CDR3 is CASSSGQGVFYEQYF. For the CDR3, the DNA is TGTGCCAGCAGTTCGGGACAGGGGGTTTTCTACGAGCAGTACTTC.

The V gene is TRBV9, the J gene TRBJ2-7; TRBD1 matches at 8 bases. CDR3 size: 14 residues. The germline CDR1 and CDR2 sequences are SGDLS and YYNGEE. The V and J ends lost 0 bases and 5 bases, in that order; junction bases with no gene match: 4. The CDR3 nucleotides are TGTGCCAGCAGCGTAGAAGGGGGACAGGACGAGCAGTACTTC. Translation gives CASSVEGGQDEQYF.

V and J are TRBV10-3 and TRBJ2-2, with D perhaps being TRBD1 or TRBD2 (5 bases each). This CDR3 has 16 residues. The V and J ends lost 6 bases and 5 bases respectively, with 19 bases between them. CDR1 is ENHRY, CDR2 SYGVKD, per germline. The CDR3 is CAISPTGQGGTGELFF. In DNA form, the CDR3 reads TGTGCCATCAGCCCGACCGGTCAGGGCGGGACCGGGGAGCTGTTTTTT.

The chain is built from TRBV9 and TRBJ2-1, with 8 positions matching TRBD1. V gave up 1 base and J gave up 8 bases; unmatched junction bases: 5. This CDR3 comprises 14 residues. Germline-derived CDR1 and CDR2 are SGDLS and YYNGEE. The CDR3 here is CASSVYRGMDEQFF. The CDR3 DNA follows: TGTGCCAGCAGCGTATACAGGGGGATGGATGAGCAGTTCTTC.